This T cell receptor (beta chain) was profiled in a study of T cell clonality in common variable immunodeficiency. Study outcomes and limitations: CVID subjects shared fewer TCRbeta clones than healthy controls did.

This clone is medium-sized by share. Its antigen remains unidentified. The read comes to an end 3 residues before the CDR3 does, leaving the germline J gene to fill in the end. Profiled with immunoSEQ multiplex PCR; TCRdb holds only in-frame clones, not every one. The data show about 52,000 clones, with none appearing a single time. Germline-derived CDR1 and CDR2 are SGHTA and FQGNSA. With 2 bases clipped from V and 6 bases from J, the junction kept 7 bases outside the gene matches. The CDR3 runs to 15 residues. This sequence was found in a person aged 18-69 years in good health. The material sequenced was peripheral blood mononuclear cells. The genes are TRBV7-2 and TRBJ2-3; 8 nucleotides agree with TRBD1. This chain's CDR3 is CASSLPGGVIDTQYF. CDR3 DNA (partial): TGTGCCAGCAGCTTACCAGGGGGCGTAATCGATACG.